The 14 T cell receptor beta chains given below trace back to one sample, sequenced in a study of graft-versus-host responses after intestinal transplantation (dated by TCRdb to about 2021). The library was prepared using the immunoSEQ multiplex PCR assay. The table was pulled from immuneACCESS by TCRdb, which kept in-frame rearrangements only. Such tables lose some clones; where checked, under half of the loss comes from unresolved V genes, and the rest has no known cause. This sample lists some 90,000 clones; just over 90% were detected once. The biggest ten clones account for 5.5% to 7% of the sample. According to the study, the label for this sample's time point signals: cells obtained before transplantation from donor or recipient. No cognate antigen is known for these TCRs. This material consisted of unstimulated CD8+ T cells sorted from spleen or lymph node cells, taken before intestinal transplant. The receptors were sampled from a human donor who received an intestinal transplant.

This clone has more than one count but fewer than ten. The gene calls are TRBV5-4 and TRBJ2-6, with 12 bases fitting TRBD1. V lost 4 bases to trimming and J lost 1 base; unmatched junction nucleotides: 9. CDR3 size: 19 residues. The germline V gene encodes CDR1 SGHNT and CDR2 YYREEE (reference sequence). CDR3 bases: TGTGCCAGCAGCCATAACCCGGGACAGGGGGCATCTGGGGCCAACGTCCTGACTTTC. Its translation: CASSHNPGQGASGANVLTF.

The rearrangement links TRBV4-1 to TRBJ1-6; D may be TRBD1 (5 bases). V was cut by 2 bases and J by 3 bases, with 14 bases left in between. The CDR3 is made up of 17 amino acids. Germline V lookup: CDR1 MGHRA, CDR2 YSYEKL. CDR3: CASSQPQGQGYNSPLHF. DNA of the CDR3: TGCGCCAGCAGCCAACCTCAAGGGCAGGGCTATAATTCACCCCTCCACTTT.

This clone was seen just once. The V call is TRBV5-7, the J call TRBJ2-3; 11 positions match TRBD2. TRBV5-7 has ORF status, its function being uncertain. V was clipped by 4 bases and J by 2 bases; unmatched bases: 3. The CDR3 has 15 residues. This CDR3 is CASSGTSGLTDTQYF. DNA of the CDR3: TGTGCCAGCAGCGGGACTAGCGGCCTCACAGATACGCAGTATTTT.

This clone was seen once. CDR3 residues: CASSQDEAGGAWGYTF. DNA of the CDR3: TGTGCCAGCAGCCAAGATGAGGCAGGGGGCGCGTGGGGCTACACCTTC. V is TRBV4-2 and J is TRBJ1-2; 8 bases align to TRBD1. V dropped 0 bases and J dropped 8; count of bases not matched to a gene: 11. This CDR3 contains 16 residues. CDR1 and CDR2 from the germline V gene are LGHNA and YNFKEQ.

The rearrangement links TRBV29-1 to TRBJ1-2; D is undetermined. V dropped 3 bases and J dropped 2 bases, with 13 bases sitting between them. This CDR3 is 14 amino acids long. Germline loops: CDR1 SQVTM, CDR2 ANQGSEA. The CDR3 loop is CSVDREMGNYGYTF. The CDR3 DNA follows: TGCAGCGTTGATCGTGAGATGGGGAACTATGGCTACACCTTC.

This CDR3 is CASSATAGVVETQYF. DNA for the CDR3: TGTGCCAGCAGCGCCACAGCGGGAGTGGTGGAGACCCAGTACTTC. The chain couples TRBV7-2 to TRBJ2-5; 8 bases are a match to TRBD2. V shed 5 bases, J shed 5 bases, and the junction held 10 bases outside the gene matches. CDR1 and CDR2 from the germline V gene are SGHTA and FQGNSA. The CDR3 extends over 15 amino acids. Combining the CDR3 with reference TRBV7-2 and TRBJ2-5 gives the whole variable domain GAGVSQSPSNKVTEKGKDVELRCDPISGHTALYWYRQSLGQGLEFLIYFQGNSAPDKSGLPSDRFSAERTGGSVSTLTIQRTQQEDSAVYLCASSATAGVVETQYFGPGTRLLVL.

This chain links TRBV7-2 with TRBJ2-3; D gene uncertain. Trimming pared 10 bases from V and 7 bases from J, leaving 18 bases between. The germline V gene encodes CDR1 SGHTA and CDR2 FQGNSA. This CDR3 comprises 13 residues. CDR3 region: CANVNQGWNTQYF. The CDR3 DNA follows: TGTGCCAACGTCAACCAAGGCTGGAATACGCAGTATTTT.

This chain joins TRBV28 and TRBJ2-5; 8 bases match TRBD1. Germline V lookup: CDR1 MDHEN, CDR2 SYDVKM. This CDR3 is built from 14 residues. V dropped 5 bases and J dropped 5; count of bases not matched to a gene: 7. CDR3 sequence reads: CASSTGQGWETQYF. In DNA, the CDR3 is TGTGCCAGCAGTACCGGACAGGGTTGGGAGACCCAGTACTTC.

This chain joins TRBV15 and TRBJ1-2; D is undetermined. The CDR3 runs 18 residues. The germline V gene encodes CDR1 LNHNV and CDR2 YYDKDF (reference sequence). Trimming stripped 2 bases from V and 8 bases from J, with 27 bases between. The CDR3 nucleotides are TGTGCCACCAGCAGACAGATACGCGCCCAGTTACAGACGGGCGGCTACACCTTC. Protein: CATSRQIRAQLQTGGYTF.

This chain uses TRBV7-9 with TRBJ2-5; tentative D call: TRBD2 (6 bases). The CDR3 length is 19 residues. In germline, CDR1 is SEHNR, CDR2 FQNEAQ (reference sequence). Trimming shortened V by 5 bases and J by 2 bases, and 27 bases separated the two germline ends. CDR3 loop: CASSPSPGVTHPFQETQYF. In DNA form, the CDR3 reads TGTGCCAGCAGCCCCTCTCCGGGGGTGACCCATCCTTTTCAAGAGACCCAGTACTTC.

The chain has TRBV11-2 and TRBJ1-3; 9 nucleotides align to TRBD1. This CDR3 contains 15 residues. The V gene's germline CDR1 is SGHAT and CDR2 FQNNGV. V lost 4 bases to trimming and J lost 4 bases; unmatched junction nucleotides: 5. The CDR3 region has the DNA TGTGCCAGCAGCTCCCCACAGGGGGCGGGAAACACCATATATTTT. This gives the protein CASSSPQGAGNTIYF.

V and J are TRBV7-9 and TRBJ1-1; a possible D gene is TRBD1 (6 bases). The CDR3 has 15 residues. V was clipped by 4 bases and J by 3 bases, with 15 bases between them. Germline CDR1 is SEHNR and CDR2 is FQNEAQ (reference sequence). The CDR3 DNA follows: TGTGCCAGCAGCTCATACAGGGACGGGGACACTGAAGCTTTCTTT. Translated, it gives CASSSYRDGDTEAFF.

The chain employs TRBV10-2 and TRBJ1-1; no definite D call. The CDR3 covers 13 residues. Trimming removed 6 bases from V and 1 base from J, with 9 bases in between. Per germline, CDR1 WSHSY and CDR2 SAAADI. CDR3 residues: CASRLHPNTEAFF. As DNA, the CDR3 is TGCGCCAGCAGATTGCACCCGAACACTGAAGCTTTCTTT.

The rearrangement joins TRBV9 to TRBJ2-1, with D uncertain. The CDR3 consists of 14 residues. Per the germline V gene, CDR1 is SGDLS and CDR2 is YYNGEE. V lost 3 bases to trimming and J lost 0 bases, with 7 bases between them. The CDR3: CASSGLHSYNEQFF. The CDR3 DNA sequence: TGTGCCAGCAGCGGACTCCACTCCTACAATGAGCAGTTCTTC.